This T cell receptor (beta chain) is from a study of blood T cell repertoires in COVID-19. Trimming took off 0 bases at V and 8 bases at J, with 13 bases between the two ends. The CDR3 has 14 amino acids. The V gene's germline CDR1 is LGHNA and CDR2 YNFKEQ. Per the study methods: Reference gene primer amplification in the assay estimated nucleated cell counts. Clones were read by immunoSEQ multiplex PCR, and TCRdb kept only the in-frame ones, dropping some. The V and J calls and clone size come from that table; D and trimming were worked out from the DNA. The data contain a few hundred thousand clones, about 89% of them singletons.

The chain is built from TRBV4-2 and TRBJ1-2, with D possibly being TRBD1 (6 bases). Sequenced sample: peripheral blood. The clonotype originates from a woman aged 55-69 years with acute or convalescent COVID-19. This CDR3 is CASSQDAGGRGYTF. In nucleotides, the CDR3 is TGTGCCAGCAGCCAAGATGCGGGGGGCAGGGGCTACACCTTC.